These T cell receptor beta chains were read from a single sample in a study of Ad26.COV2.S vaccination and SARS-CoV-2 variants. Assay used: immunoSEQ multiplex PCR; TCRdb lists only in-frame clones, some missing. Seen here are 300,000 to 350,000 clones, under 90% observed once, and the top ten hold roughly 6%. Sample: peripheral blood, taken in a trial of Ad26.COV2.S vaccine versus placebo. The source is a person between 18 and 60 years old who received the Ad26.COV2.S COVID-19 vaccine or a placebo. The CDR3 runs from the conserved cysteine through the conserved F or W. A D gene is named only where the DNA matches it firmly. Not all rows give a size; the values are once, few, many and, for expanded clones, a class.

.,TRBJ1-1,TRBV19,.,CASSIGHRNTEAFF,TGTGCCAGTAGTATTGGACATCGGAACACTGAAGCTTTCTTT
.,TRBJ1-1,TRBV6-4,.,CASTRSQEAFF,TGTGCCAGCACGCGTTCACAAGAAGCTTTCTTT
TRBD2,TRBJ2-1,TRBV5-5,.,CASSPGLAGIYEQFF,TGTGCCAGCAGCCCGGGACTAGCGGGAATCTATGAGCAGTTCTTC
.,TRBJ1-2,TRBV5-1,.,CASGAGPYGYTF,TGCGCCAGTGGAGCGGGGCCTTATGGCTACACCTTC
TRBD2,TRBJ2-5,TRBV9,.,CASSVIAGGVGTQYF,TGTGCCAGCAGCGTTATAGCGGGGGGTGTTGGGACCCAGTACTTC
.,TRBJ2-1,TRBV29-1,once,CSVEDPAEYNEQFF,TGCAGCGTTGAAGATCCAGCCGAATACAATGAGCAGTTCTTC
.,TRBJ2-1,TRBV7-3,once,CASSLIGGGPYNEQFF,TGTGCCAGCAGCTTAATCGGTGGAGGGCCGTACAATGAGCAGTTCTTC
.,TRBJ2-2,TRBV5-4,.,CASSLVPAHDTGELFF,TGTGCCAGCAGCTTGGTGCCCGCACACGATACCGGGGAGCTGTTTTTT
.,TRBJ2-1,TRBV27,once,CASSLIAASYNEQFF,TGTGCCAGCAGTTTGATAGCGGCGTCCTACAATGAGCAGTTCTTC
.,TRBJ1-4,TRBV6-5,once,CASRAGLQEKLFF,TGTGCCAGCAGGGCAGGTCTCCAGGAAAAACTGTTTTTT
.,TRBJ2-1,TRBV6-2/TRBV6-3,.,CASSFSPYNEQFF,TGTGCCAGCAGTTTCTCCCCATACAATGAGCAGTTCTTC
.,TRBJ1-1,TRBV9,.,CASSAQARGPLVEAFF,TGTGCCAGCAGCGCTCAGGCCCGGGGCCCGCTTGTGGAAGCTTTCTTT
.,TRBJ1-1,TRBV7-6,.,CASSLGTGAPNTEAFF,TGTGCCAGCAGCTTAGGTACAGGTGCTCCGAACACTGAAGCTTTCTTT
TRBD1,TRBJ2-2,TRBV5-1,few,CASKDRVNTGELFF,TGCGCCAGCAAAGACAGGGTGAACACCGGGGAGCTGTTTTTT
.,TRBJ2-5,TRBV18,.,CASSPLGGMVETQYF,TGTGCCAGCTCACCACTAGGGGGGATGGTGGAGACCCAGTACTTC
TRBD1,TRBJ1-1,TRBV18,.,CASSRPPGQGGGAFF,TGTGCCAGCTCACGACCACCGGGACAGGGGGGCGGAGCTTTCTTT
.,TRBJ1-4,TRBV5-1,.,CASSLTGMGEKLFF,TGCGCCAGCAGCTTAACAGGGATGGGTGAAAAACTGTTTTTT
TRBD2,TRBJ2-7,TRBV28,.,CASSWTSGESEQYF,TGTGCCAGCAGTTGGACTAGCGGGGAAAGCGAGCAGTACTTC
.,TRBJ2-1,TRBV11-2,.,CASSLGPPNEQFF,TGTGCCAGCAGCTTAGGACCGCCTAATGAGCAGTTCTTC
.,TRBJ1-2,TRBV15,.,CATSRDMGQGYGYTF,TGTGCCACCAGCAGAGATATGGGCCAGGGCTATGGCTACACCTTC
.,TRBJ2-5,TRBV5-4,.,CASSLVNSQETQYF,TGTGCCAGCAGCTTGGTCAACAGTCAAGAGACCCAGTACTTC
TRBD2,TRBJ2-3,TRBV5-1,once,CASSFSGGGVSTDTQYF,TGCGCCAGCAGCTTTAGCGGGGGCGGGGTAAGCACAGATACGCAGTATTTT
TRBD1,TRBJ1-2,TRBV3-1/TRBV3-2,once,CASSSRTGYGYTF,TGTGCCAGCAGCTCACGGACAGGGTATGGCTACACCTTC
.,TRBJ2-1,TRBV6-6,.,CATQLGGSYNEQFF,TGTGCCACCCAACTAGGGGGATCCTACAATGAGCAGTTCTTC
.,TRBJ2-7,TRBV14,.,CASSQSGVPYEQYF,TGTGCCAGCAGCCAATCAGGGGTCCCCTACGAGCAGTACTTC
TRBD2,TRBJ2-1,TRBV4-3,few,CASSLKERTSGSPQQFF,TGCGCCAGCAGCCTCAAGGAGAGGACTAGCGGGAGCCCCCAGCAGTTCTTC
TRBD1,TRBJ1-4,TRBV14,.,CASSRTRGLYEKLFF,TGTGCCAGCAGCCGCACCAGGGGGCTATATGAAAAACTGTTTTTT
TRBD1,TRBJ1-2,TRBV27,.,CASSRDSLYGYTF,TGTGCCAGCAGTCGGGACAGCCTCTATGGCTACACCTTC
.,TRBJ1-2,TRBV28,.,CASMSGGRTYGYTF,TGTGCCAGCATGTCCGGGGGGCGCACCTATGGCTACACCTTC
.,TRBJ2-3,TRBV6-2/TRBV6-3,.,CASSWVEGGTQYF,TGTGCCAGCAGTTGGGTGGAGGGGGGTACGCAGTATTTT
TRBD1,TRBJ1-2,TRBV18,.,CASSSSRQGAAMEYGYTF,TGTGCCAGCTCATCCTCTCGACAGGGGGCGGCGATGGAGTATGGCTACACCTTC
TRBD2,TRBJ2-1,TRBV27,.,CASSNIAGALLNNEQFF,TGTGCCAGCAGTAACATAGCGGGAGCCCTCCTCAACAATGAGCAGTTCTTC
.,TRBJ2-2,TRBV6-2/TRBV6-3,.,CASSSPLDYTGELFF,TGTGCCAGCAGTTCCCCCCTAGATTACACCGGGGAGCTGTTTTTT
.,TRBJ1-2,TRBV15,.,CATSLLGGIDYTF,TGTGCCACCAGCCTGCTGGGAGGGATAGATTACACCTTC
.,TRBJ2-7,TRBV7-8,once,CASSLVQRGSYEQYF,TGTGCCAGCAGCTTAGTACAGCGCGGCTCCTACGAGCAGTACTTC
.,TRBJ2-2,TRBV18,once,CASSRGQEGRELFF,TGTGCCAGCTCTCGCGGACAGGAGGGTCGGGAGCTGTTTTTT
.,TRBJ1-1,TRBV4-3,.,CASSHNRNDKPEAFF,TGCGCCAGCAGCCATAACAGGAATGATAAACCTGAAGCTTTCTTT
.,TRBJ2-4,TRBV29-1,.,CSVGAVAKNIQYF,TGCAGCGTTGGAGCAGTAGCCAAAAACATTCAGTACTTC
TRBD2,TRBJ2-1,TRBV12-5,.,CASGAPPSGRPDFNEQFF,TGTGCTAGTGGCGCTCCCCCAAGCGGGAGGCCCGACTTCAATGAGCAGTTCTTC
.,TRBJ1-4,TRBV30,.,CAWSAIPVDRRNEKLFF,TGTGCCTGGAGTGCAATCCCAGTTGACAGGCGTAATGAAAAACTGTTTTTT
.,TRBJ2-7,TRBV19,.,CASSPQTGISYEQYF,TGTGCCAGTAGTCCCCAAACAGGGATCTCCTACGAGCAGTACTTC
.,TRBJ1-1,TRBV6-5,.,CASSRRGRDTEAFF,TGTGCCAGCAGTCGCAGGGGACGGGACACTGAAGCTTTCTTT
.,TRBJ2-5,TRBV18,.,CASSPRATLYQETQYF,TGTGCCAGCTCTCCCAGGGCGACTTTGTACCAAGAGACCCAGTACTTC
.,TRBJ1-2,TRBV7-8,.,CASSLRDTYYGYTF,TGTGCCAGCAGCCTACGGGACACGTACTATGGCTACACCTTC
.,TRBJ2-1,TRBV18,.,CASSPRGTETYNEQFF,TGTGCCAGCTCACCGCGAGGGACCGAGACCTACAATGAGCAGTTCTTC
.,TRBJ1-5,TRBV6-5,.,CASSWGGNQPQHF,TGTGCCAGCAGCTGGGGGGGCAATCAGCCCCAGCATTTT
.,TRBJ1-6,TRBV19,.,CARTGHLHGVSPLHF,TGTGCCAGGACAGGTCACCTCCATGGGGTTTCACCCCTCCACTTT
TRBD1,TRBJ2-5,TRBV7-2,.,CASSPEGGRGETQYF,TGTGCCAGCAGCCCTGAAGGGGGCCGAGGGGAGACCCAGTACTTC
.,TRBJ1-4,TRBV4-1,.,CASSQPDRTNEKLFF,TGCGCCAGCAGCCAGCCGGACAGAACTAATGAAAAACTGTTTTTT
.,TRBJ2-5,TRBV7-7,.,CASSLAGGGTKETQYF,TGTGCCAGCAGCTTAGCAGGGGGAGGGACTAAAGAGACCCAGTACTTC
.,TRBJ1-2,TRBV18,once,CASSDLGGARGYTF,TGTGCCAGCTCGGACCTGGGGGGCGCTAGGGGCTACACCTTC
.,TRBJ1-4,TRBV29-1,few,CSVGTIPTNEKLFF,TGCAGCGTTGGGACAATTCCAACTAATGAAAAACTGTTTTTT
.,TRBJ1-1,TRBV4-3,.,CASSLEGQNTEAFF,TGCGCCAGCAGCCTCGAAGGACAGAACACTGAAGCTTTCTTT
TRBD1,TRBJ2-5,TRBV6-6,.,CASTPSGTVPKETQYF,TGTGCCAGCACCCCCTCCGGGACAGTCCCAAAAGAGACCCAGTACTTC
.,TRBJ1-2,TRBV4-3,.,CASSQDLRELNYGYTF,TGCGCCAGCAGCCAAGATCTGAGGGAACTGAACTATGGCTACACCTTC
.,TRBJ1-2,TRBV6-1,.,CASSEDRFYGYTF,TGTGCCAGCAGTGAAGACAGGTTCTATGGCTACACCTTC
.,TRBJ2-2,TRBV6-2/TRBV6-3,.,CASSYSAGSLRRELFF,TGTGCCAGCAGTTACTCAGCGGGTAGCCTCCGTAGGGAGCTGTTTTTT